The 27 T cell receptor beta chains below were found in one sample sequenced in a study of shared clonotypes between healthy human individuals. The repertoire was sequenced with immunoSEQ multiplex PCR; TCRdb's copy has only in-frame clones and lacks some. The sample contains some 1,600,000 clones, under 99% of which appear only once. Sequences were obtained from naive CD4+ T cells sorted from blood. Subset specified: CD45RA+ positively selected. Receptors originate from a man aged 25 to 40 in good health.

The chain joins TRBV7-9 to TRBJ2-3, with TRBD2 identical over 13 bases. The CDR3 covers 17 residues. Per germline, CDR1 SEHNR and CDR2 FQNEAQ (reference sequence). The V and J ends lost 4 bases and 1 base, in that order; junction bases with no gene match: 5. The CDR3 loop reads CASSSSGTSGGTDTQYF. CDR3 DNA sequence: TGTGCCAGCAGCTCGTCCGGGACTAGCGGGGGCACAGATACGCAGTATTTT.

The chain has TRBV7-2 and TRBJ2-2; 9 bases match TRBD2. Germline V CDR1 and CDR2: SGHTA, FQGNSA. The length of the CDR3 is 16 residues. With 5 bases clipped from V and 2 bases from J, the junction kept 6 bases outside the gene matches. The CDR3 here is CASSLRLAVNTGELFF. The DNA of the CDR3 is TGTGCCAGCAGCCTGCGACTAGCGGTAAACACCGGGGAGCTGTTTTTT.

This clone was observed a single time. The chain employs TRBV5-1 and TRBJ2-1; 9 bases map to TRBD2. CDR3 size: 16 residues. V was clipped by 2 bases and J by 2 bases; unmatched bases: 5. Germline CDR1 reads SGHRS; CDR2 reads YFSETQ. In DNA form, the CDR3 reads TGCGCCAGCAGCTTTGACCTAGCGGGAACCTACAATGAGCAGTTCTTC. Encoded protein: CASSFDLAGTYNEQFF. The full variable domain, its missing parts supplied by reference TRBV5-1 and TRBJ2-1, is KAGVTQTPRYLIKTRGQQVTLSCSPISGHRSVSWYQQTPGQGLQFLFEYFSETQRNKGNFPGRFSGRQFSNSRSEMNVSTLELGDSALYLCASSFDLAGTYNEQFFGPGTRLTVL.

The J gene is TRBJ2-2, the V gene TRBV9; D tentatively reads TRBD1 or TRBD2 (5 bases each). The CDR3 contains 16 residues. CDR1 and CDR2 (germline): SGDLS, YYNGEE. V gave up 1 base and J gave up 0 bases, with 10 bases separating them. The CDR3 DNA follows: TGTGCCAGCAGCGTATCCGGGGCGTCGAACACCGGGGAGCTGTTTTTT. Its translation: CASSVSGASNTGELFF.

This chain joins TRBV5-8 and TRBJ2-7, with TRBD1 as a possible D gene (6 bases). Trimming removed 4 bases from V and 3 bases from J, with 23 bases in between. The CDR3 sequence is 17 residues long. Germline-derived CDR1 and CDR2 are SGHTS and YDEGEE. The CDR3 sequence is CASSQNQGSYLFYEQYF. The CDR3 DNA is TGTGCCAGCAGCCAGAACCAGGGGAGTTACCTCTTCTACGAGCAGTACTTC.

The rearrangement uses TRBV7-8 and TRBJ2-3, with D tentatively TRBD1 or TRBD2 (5 bases each). Looked up from germline, CDR1 is SGHVS and CDR2 is FQNEAQ. Trimming pared 3 bases from V and 1 base from J, leaving 14 bases between. The length of the CDR3 is 16 residues. Here the CDR3 DNA reads TGTGCCAGCAGCTTGTTCCGGGACGCGCGCACAGATACGCAGTATTTT. Protein: CASSLFRDARTDTQYF.

The chain couples TRBV6-5 to TRBJ1-3; no clear D gene. Trimming removed 6 bases at V and 0 bases at J, with 12 bases between. Germline values: CDR1 MNHEY, CDR2 SVGAGI. This CDR3 comprises 15 residues. The chain's CDR3 is CASSSPSHSGNTIYF. CDR3 DNA: TGTGCCAGCAGCAGCCCCTCCCACTCTGGAAACACCATATATTTT.

The V gene is TRBV4-1, the J gene TRBJ2-2, with 13 bases that match TRBD2. Trimming cost V 1 base and J 4 bases; bases outside gene matches: 6. The CDR3 consists of 18 residues. Germline loops: CDR1 MGHRA, CDR2 YSYEKL. The CDR3 is CASSQGGLAGSGTGELFF. For the CDR3, the DNA is TGCGCCAGCAGCCAAGGGGGACTAGCGGGATCGGGCACCGGGGAGCTGTTTTTT.

The rearrangement links TRBV21-1 to TRBJ2-7. TRBV21-1 is deemed a pseudogene. The CDR3 covers 18 residues. For the CDR3, the DNA is TGTGCCAGCAGCCTTCCAAGTGTAGGGGCTAGCATCCCCTACGAGCAGTACTTC. Its protein is CASSLPSVGASIPYEQYF.

V usage is TRBV7-6 and J usage is TRBJ2-7, with 7 bases matching TRBD2. After removal of 2 bases from V and 3 bases from J, the junction contained 13 bases not matched to a gene. The CDR3 has 17 amino acids. Germline V CDR1 and CDR2: SGHVS, FNYEAQ. The CDR3 protein is CASSLSVTSGGSYEQYF. CDR3 coding DNA: TGTGCCAGCAGCTTATCCGTTACTTCTGGCGGGAGCTACGAGCAGTACTTC.

This chain links TRBV15 with TRBJ2-6, with 8 bases aligning to TRBD1. CDR1 is LNHNV and CDR2 is YYDKDF in the germline V gene (reference sequence). V shed 4 bases, J shed 1 base, and the junction held 3 bases outside the gene matches. CDR3 length: 16 residues. Here the CDR3 DNA reads TGTGCCACCAGCAAGGACAGGGTTTCTGGGGCCAACGTCCTGACTTTC. Its protein is CATSKDRVSGANVLTF. Together with reference TRBV15 and TRBJ2-6, the CDR3 gives the full variable domain: DAMVIQNPRYQVTQFGKPVTLSCSQTLNHNVMYWYQQKSSQAPKLLFHYYDKDFNNEADTPDNFQSRRPNTSFCFLDIRSPGLGDTAMYLCATSKDRVSGANVLTFGAGSRLTVL.

The chain carries TRBV18 and TRBJ2-3; 10 bases match TRBD2. V was clipped by 5 bases and J by 3 bases; unmatched bases: 5. Germline values: CDR1 KGHSH, CDR2 LQKENI. CDR3 length: 15 amino acids. The CDR3 DNA follows: TGTGCCAGCTCAACCGGGACTAGCGCTACAGATACGCAGTATTTT. Its translation is CASSTGTSATDTQYF.

The chain couples TRBV9 to TRBJ2-1; 7 positions match TRBD2. CDR1 is SGDLS, CDR2 YYNGEE, per germline. The CDR3 runs to 17 residues. V gave up 1 base and J gave up 0 bases; unmatched junction bases: 7. The CDR3: CASSVLGGRSSYNEQFF. CDR3 DNA sequence: TGTGCCAGCAGCGTACTGGGGGGGAGGAGCTCCTACAATGAGCAGTTCTTC.

Here the CDR3 reads CATQRGRQETQYF. The DNA of the CDR3 is TGTGCCACCCAACGCGGGAGGCAAGAGACCCAGTACTTC. J is TRBJ2-5 and V is TRBV28, with 8 nucleotides matching TRBD2. This CDR3 is 13 amino acids long. Germline V gives CDR1 MDHEN, CDR2 SYDVKM. Trimming removed 10 bases from V and 2 bases from J; junction bases left unmatched: 6.

For the CDR3, the DNA is TGTGCCAGCAGTGATCGACAGGGAGGTGGAGGCTACACCTTC. Amino acid sequence: CASSDRQGGGGYTF. The chain is built from TRBV2 and TRBJ1-2; 7 bases match TRBD1. The CDR3 spans 14 residues. The V segment lost 3 bases and the J segment 8 bases; nucleotides outside the gene matches: 9. Germline V gene sequence: CDR1 SNHLY, CDR2 FYNNEI. Supplemented by reference TRBV2 and TRBJ1-2, the full variable domain reads EPEVTQTPSHQVTQMGQEVILRCVPISNHLYFYWYRQILGQKVEFLVSFYNNEISEKSEIFDDQFSVERPDGSNFTLKIRSTKLEDSAMYFCASSDRQGGGGYTFGSGTRLTVV.

About this clone itself: Different DNA sequences within this sample yield the same CDR3. CDR3 protein: CASSFLGDEQYF. CDR3 coding DNA: TGTGCCAGCAGTTTCCTCGGGGACGAGCAGTACTTC. The chain joins TRBV27 to TRBJ2-7; the D gene is possibly TRBD2 (5 bases). Germline assignment: CDR1 MNHEY and CDR2 SMNVEV (reference sequence). Trimming took 3 bases from V and 5 from J, leaving 8 bases between them. This CDR3 has 12 amino acids.

The chain recombines TRBV27 with TRBJ1-2, with D tentatively TRBD1 (6 bases). Germline V gene sequence: CDR1 MNHEY, CDR2 SMNVEV (reference sequence). Trimming pared 6 bases from V and 4 bases from J, leaving 15 bases between. CDR3 length: 14 residues. CDR3 in DNA: TGTGCCAGCAGACATTGGGACAAGAGCTATGGCTACACCTTC. It specifies CASRHWDKSYGYTF.

The chain couples TRBV7-8 to TRBJ1-5, with TRBD1 matching 7 bases. This CDR3 is built from 14 residues. Looked up from germline, CDR1 is SGHVS and CDR2 is FQNEAQ. J was trimmed by 5 bases and V by 4 bases; bases with no gene match: 5. In DNA form, the CDR3 reads TGTGCCAGCAGCTCGGACAGGAGACATCAGCCCCAGCATTTT. Translation: CASSSDRRHQPQHF.

The chain combines TRBV6-1 with TRBJ2-1, with TRBD2 matching 7 bases. There are 14 residues in the CDR3. V shed 6 bases, J shed 4 bases, and the junction held 6 bases outside the gene matches. Germline lookup yields CDR1 MNHNS and CDR2 SASEGT. This CDR3 is CASRNSGLYNEQFF. In DNA form, the CDR3 reads TGTGCCAGCAGGAATAGCGGGTTGTACAATGAGCAGTTCTTC.

The V call is TRBV5-6, the J call TRBJ1-1; 10 positions agree with TRBD1. CDR1 is SGHDT, CDR2 YYEEEE, per germline. The CDR3 extends over 15 amino acids. The ends lost 2 bases at V and 2 bases at J; junction bases unmatched: 3. The CDR3 DNA sequence: TGTGCCAGCAGCTTCCGGACAGGGGGTAACACTGAAGCTTTCTTT. It is translated as CASSFRTGGNTEAFF.

On this clone: The identical CDR3 is also encoded by other nucleotide sequences in the sample. The V call is TRBV9, the J call TRBJ2-1, with D maybe TRBD1 (6 bases). V was clipped by 2 bases and J by 3 bases, with 12 bases between them. The CDR3 totals 15 residues. CDR1 and CDR2 from the germline V gene are SGDLS and YYNGEE. The CDR3 DNA follows: TGTGCCAGCAGCGTGGGAACAGGGAGCTACAATGAGCAGTTCTTC. Amino acids: CASSVGTGSYNEQFF.

This chain joins TRBV2 and TRBJ1-1, with D unresolved. V was trimmed by 7 bases and J by 0 bases, leaving 9 bases between them. Per the germline V gene, CDR1 is SNHLY and CDR2 is FYNNEI. The CDR3 has 13 residues. This chain's CDR3 is CASIPGLNTEAFF. CDR3 coding DNA: TGTGCCAGCATTCCCGGACTGAACACTGAAGCTTTCTTT.

CDR3 nucleotides: TGTGCCTGGATTCAGGCAGCCGAAGCTTTCTTT. Residues: CAWIQAAEAFF. The rearrangement links TRBV30 to TRBJ1-1; D remains ambiguous. This CDR3 contains 11 residues. V lost 4 bases and J 8 bases, leaving 11 bases between the germline ends. The germline gives CDR1 GTSNPN, CDR2 SVGIG (reference sequence).

The V call is TRBV18, the J call TRBJ2-7, with D possibly being TRBD1 or TRBD2 (5 bases each). The V end was cut by 6 bases, the J end by 3 bases, with 18 bases between. Germline V gives CDR1 KGHSH, CDR2 LQKENI. CDR3 size: 15 residues. CDR3 sequence reads: CASSQLGVPGYEQYF. CDR3 sequence (DNA): TGTGCCAGCTCGCAACTAGGGGTTCCGGGCTACGAGCAGTACTTC. Looking up the rest from reference TRBV18 and TRBJ2-7 gives the full variable domain: NAGVMQNPRHLVRRRGQEARLRCSPMKGHSHVYWYRQLPEEGLKFMVYLQKENIIDESGMPKERFSAEFPKEGPSILRIQQVVRGDSAAYFCASSQLGVPGYEQYFGPGTRLTVT.

The rearrangement links TRBV7-2 to TRBJ1-3; D might be TRBD1 (5 bases). Trimming stripped 3 bases from V and 5 bases from J, with 5 bases between. Germline V CDR1 and CDR2: SGHTA, FQGNSA. The CDR3 length is 12 residues. Written as DNA, the CDR3 is TGTGCCAGCAGCTTGGACAGAAACACCATATATTTT. Translation gives CASSLDRNTIYF.

The chain links TRBV29-1 to TRBJ2-7; 7 bases line up with TRBD1. This CDR3 is 13 amino acids long. The V and J ends lost 2 bases and 3 bases, in that order; junction bases with no gene match: 4. Looked up from germline, CDR1 is SQVTM and CDR2 is ANQGSEA. This chain's CDR3 is CSVETGDRYEQYF. The CDR3 nucleotides are TGCAGCGTTGAAACAGGGGATCGCTACGAGCAGTACTTC.

The chain employs TRBV6-5 and TRBJ1-4, with D maybe TRBD1 (6 bases). The CDR3 totals 12 residues. Germline loops: CDR1 MNHEY, CDR2 SVGAGI. V lost 9 bases to trimming and J lost 8 bases, with 13 bases between them. The CDR3 DNA is TGTGCCAGTGGGGGCTTAGGAGAAAAACTGTTTTTT. Residues: CASGGLGEKLFF.